The TCR beta chain described here comes from a study of cytomegalovirus exposure and HLA in healthy donors. Study-level background: It was reported in a later analysis that the 100 to 150 validation repertoires used the same platform as the roughly 700 first-cohort repertoires.

The repertoire was sequenced with immunoSEQ multiplex PCR; TCRdb's copy has only in-frame clones and lacks some. The sample consists of 100,000 to 150,000 clones, about 87% of them appearing once. A word on this clone: Its target is unknown.

This CDR3 is 15 amino acids long. Germline values: CDR1 LGHNA, CDR2 YNFKEQ. Trimming cost V 4 bases and J 2 bases; bases outside gene matches: 7. The study, taken as a whole, reports: While the bulk of TCR sequences proved rare, some public TCRs turned up in many donors. The study designated about 160 TCR beta chains cytomegalovirus-associated.

Specimen: PBMCs. This chain connects TRBV4-2 to TRBJ2-5; 7 nucleotides agree with TRBD1. This TCR was recovered from a woman aged 18-29 years in good health and CMV-seronegative. This chain's CDR3 is CASSLERTGQETQYF. The CDR3 nucleotides are TGTGCCAGCAGCCTAGAACGGACAGGACAAGAGACCCAGTACTTC.